This T cell receptor (beta chain) was captured by sequencing in a study of blood T cell repertoires in COVID-19. As handled by the study authors: Amplification of reference gene primers was used by the study to estimate nucleated cell counts. The repertoire was sequenced with immunoSEQ multiplex PCR; TCRdb's copy has only in-frame clones and lacks some. V, J and clone size are those of that table, while D and trimming were read from the DNA. The repertoire has about 94,000 clones, about 86% of them found once; the top ten carry roughly 13%. Between the trimmed V and J ends, which lost 0 bases and 3 bases, there was a span of 11 bases. Looked up from germline, CDR1 is SGHRS and CDR2 is YFSETQ. The CDR3 is made up of 15 amino acids.

J is TRBJ2-3 and V is TRBV5-1; D is possibly TRBD1 (5 bases). The clonotype was recovered from a woman between 55 and 75 years old in a cohort sampled during active or convalescent COVID-19. Sequenced sample: peripheral blood. This CDR3 reads CASSLAAGKTDTQYF. The CDR3 nucleotides read TGCGCCAGCAGCTTGGCGGCAGGGAAAACAGATACGCAGTATTTT.